This T cell receptor beta chain appears in the sequencing data of a study of T-cell memory formation after mild COVID-19. Whole-study results and caveats: The pre-infection memory compartment contained some responding clones, suggesting cross-reactive memory joined.

Points on this clonotype: The antigen remains undetermined.

TCRdb called the 5' RACE reads again in MiXCR, with one record for every CDR3 protein. This sample has roughly 300,000 distinct CDR3 sequences; 15% to 20% occur once, and the top ten carry approximately 25%. CDR3 length: 14 residues. With 3 bases removed from V and 5 bases from J, the gap between germline ends came to 14 bases. Looked up from germline, CDR1 is DFQATT and CDR2 is SNEGSKA (reference sequence). Sample: PBMCs or a T cell subset sorted from them (not recorded which). The V gene is TRBV20-1, the J gene TRBJ1-5; D gene uncertain. This receptor was identified in a man aged 18 to 30 who had mild COVID-19 (a few samples of this study predate the infection). Cell type and time point are not known. The CDR3 sequence is CSASADIGDQPQHF. CDR3 DNA sequence: TGCAGTGCTAGCGCCGACATAGGAGATCAGCCCCAGCATTTT.